Below are 26 T cell receptor beta chains sequenced from a single sample in a study of cytomegalovirus exposure and HLA in healthy donors. PCR amplification relied on 60 Vbeta primers (plus 13 Jbeta primers). Sequencing used immunoSEQ multiplex PCR; TCRdb keeps in-frame clones, though not all of them. The table records 150,000 to 200,000 clones, around 80% of them present only once. Sample: PBMCs. These receptors originate from a man aged 18 to 29 in good health and CMV-seropositive.

The chain is built from TRBV28 and TRBJ2-7; 8 bases line up with TRBD2. The CDR3 is 13 amino acids. The germline V gene encodes CDR1 MDHEN and CDR2 SYDVKM. V lost 5 bases, J lost 4 bases, and 4 bases stayed unmatched. This chain's CDR3 is CASSLGGGYEQYF. The CDR3 nucleotides are TGTGCCAGCAGTCTCGGGGGGGGGTACGAGCAGTACTTC.

V and J are TRBV5-6 and TRBJ2-3, with 9 bases lining up with TRBD1. Per germline, CDR1 SGHDT and CDR2 YYEEEE. The CDR3 is 13 residues long. V dropped 7 bases and J dropped 5; count of bases not matched to a gene: 5. The CDR3 spells CASGQGIGDTQYF. CDR3 bases: TGTGCCAGCGGACAGGGGATCGGAGATACGCAGTATTTT.

This clone was observed a handful of times. The J gene is TRBJ1-6, the V gene TRBV7-9; D is unclear. V dropped 5 bases and J dropped 10 bases, with 9 bases sitting between them. The CDR3 contains 12 residues. Germline CDR1 SEHNR, CDR2 FQNEAQ (reference sequence). CDR3 protein: CASSPGGSPLHF. The CDR3 bases are TGTGCCAGCAGCCCAGGAGGCTCACCCCTCCACTTT.

V gene TRBV14 combines with J gene TRBJ1-1; D gene uncertain. Trimming took off 3 bases at V and 0 bases at J, with 11 bases between the two ends. The CDR3 has 15 residues. Looked up from germline, CDR1 is SGHDN and CDR2 is FVKESK. The CDR3 bases are TGTGCCAGCAGCCAGGATTACGACATGAACACTGAAGCTTTCTTT. Translating it yields CASSQDYDMNTEAFF.

The V and J genes are TRBV7-3 and TRBJ2-1; TRBD2 matches at 8 bases. The CDR3 is made up of 16 amino acids. J lost 7 bases, V lost 5 bases, and 13 bases had no gene match. In germline, CDR1 is SGHTA, CDR2 FQGTGA. In nucleotides, the CDR3 is TGTGCCAGCAGCCCCTTAGCGGGATCGGGTAGGAATGAGCAGTTCTTC. Encoded protein: CASSPLAGSGRNEQFF.

This chain connects TRBV30 to TRBJ2-5; tentatively, D is TRBD2 (6 bases). The CDR3 has 15 residues. CDR1 and CDR2 (germline): GTSNPN, SVGIG (reference sequence). V gave up 5 bases and J gave up 5 bases, with 21 bases separating them. CDR3 amino acids: CAWLYPGAGHETQYF. CDR3 in DNA: TGTGCCTGGTTATACCCTGGGGCGGGGCATGAGACCCAGTACTTC.

V and J are TRBV4-1 and TRBJ2-5, with 12 positions matching TRBD1. The CDR3 is 16 residues long. Germline CDR1 MGHRA, CDR2 YSYEKL. Germline trimming cut 4 bases from V and 5 bases from J; bases unmatched to any gene: 8. The CDR3 DNA reads as TGCGCCAGCAGCCCAGGGACAGGGGGCGGGAGGGAGACCCAGTACTTC. It is translated as CASSPGTGGGRETQYF.

This sequence joins TRBV28 and TRBJ2-7, with TRBD2 matching 8 bases. The CDR3 loop spans 15 amino acids. From germline, CDR1 is MDHEN and CDR2 SYDVKM. Trimming removed 5 bases from V and 3 bases from J; junction bases left unmatched: 9. CDR3 amino acids: CASSPRAGAGYEQYF. CDR3 coding DNA: TGTGCCAGCAGTCCAAGAGCGGGAGCGGGCTACGAGCAGTACTTC.

The rearrangement uses TRBV5-4 and TRBJ2-2; 10 bases are a match to TRBD2. V was pared by 4 bases and J by 7 bases, with 13 bases of the junction left unmatched. The CDR3 is 17 amino acids. CDR1 is SGHNT, CDR2 YYREEE, per germline (reference sequence). Here the CDR3 DNA reads TGTGCCAGCAGCCCCCATCCTAGCGGGAGCCGGGTCGGGGAGCTGTTTTTT. Translation gives CASSPHPSGSRVGELFF.

V is TRBV5-8 and J is TRBJ2-2; D unresolved. V was trimmed by 1 base and J by 2 bases, leaving 3 bases between them. Germline CDR1 and CDR2: SGHTS and YDEGEE. The CDR3 contains 13 residues. In DNA form, the CDR3 reads TGTGCCAGCAGCTTGTATAACACCGGGGAGCTGTTTTTT. It is translated as CASSLYNTGELFF.

Only a few counts were recorded for this clone. The rearrangement uses TRBV6-5 and TRBJ1-5; TRBD1 is a possible D gene (5 bases). The CDR3 contains 16 residues. Per germline, CDR1 MNHEY and CDR2 SVGAGI. Between the trimmed V and J ends, which lost 0 bases and 3 bases, there was a span of 12 bases. The CDR3 loop is CASSYSYGGDNQPQHF. As DNA, the CDR3 is TGTGCCAGCAGTTACTCGTACGGAGGGGACAATCAGCCCCAGCATTTT.

The chain uses TRBV6-1 and TRBJ1-4; D uncertain. CDR1 is MNHNS, CDR2 SASEGT, per germline. Between the trimmed V and J ends, which lost 2 bases and 6 bases, there was a span of 13 bases. The CDR3 has 15 residues. CDR3 sequence reads: CASSEPRGGHEKLFF. The CDR3 DNA follows: TGTGCCAGCAGTGAACCCCGGGGTGGCCATGAAAAACTGTTTTTT.

In the case of this clone: Relative to the germline gene, one junction end is altered; a read error may explain this. The genes are TRBV9 and TRBJ2-2, with TRBD2 matching over 7 bases. This CDR3 has 17 amino acids. In germline, CDR1 is SGDLS, CDR2 YYNGEE. The CDR3 DNA is TGTGCCAGCCGCGTCGGCCTAGCGGAGCCGAACACCGGGGAGCTGTTTTTT. Its translation: CASRVGLAEPNTGELFF. Full variable domain (remainder filled in from reference TRBV9 and TRBJ2-2): DSGVTQTPKHLITATGQRVTLRCSPRSGDLSVYWYQQSLDQGLQFLIQYYNGEERAKGNILERFSAQQFPDLHSELNLSSLELGDSALYFCASRVGLAEPNTGELFFGEGSRLTVL.

This rearrangement joins TRBV10-2 to TRBJ2-2; D remains unclear. The CDR3 has 14 amino acids. The V end lost 6 bases, the J end lost 3 bases, and 11 bases lay between the germline ends. Germline lookup yields CDR1 WSHSY and CDR2 SAAADI. This CDR3 reads CASSTLTDTGELFF. CDR3 in DNA: TGCGCCAGCAGCACCCTTACGGACACCGGGGAGCTGTTTTTT.

This sequence joins TRBV11-1 and TRBJ2-7; 15 nucleotides line up with TRBD2. Germline CDR1 reads SGHAT; CDR2 reads FQDESV (reference sequence). The V and J ends lost 5 bases and 5 bases, in that order; junction bases with no gene match: 13. The CDR3 extends over 18 amino acids. CDR3 sequence (DNA): TGTGCCAGCAGCGGACGGACTAGCGGGAGGGTATCGTTAAACGAGCAGTACTTC. Encoded protein: CASSGRTSGRVSLNEQYF.

V is TRBV11-3 and J is TRBJ2-2; D might be TRBD1 (6 bases). V lost 5 bases to trimming and J lost 7 bases, with 14 bases between them. This CDR3 has 14 amino acids. Germline CDR1 and CDR2: SGHNT and YENEEA. The CDR3: CASSRGRDNGELFF. The DNA for the CDR3 is TGTGCCAGCAGCCGAGGAAGGGACAACGGGGAGCTGTTTTTT.

V and J are TRBV7-8 and TRBJ2-7; D possibly corresponds to TRBD2 (5 bases). The CDR3 has 13 residues. Germline loops: CDR1 SGHVS, CDR2 FQNEAQ. Trimming took 4 bases from V and 3 from J, leaving 10 bases between them. Here the CDR3 reads CASSWAAGYEQYF. As DNA, the CDR3 is TGTGCCAGCAGCTGGGCTGCGGGCTACGAGCAGTACTTC.

The genes are TRBV7-9 and TRBJ1-1; possible D gene TRBD1, 5 bases. Germline V lookup: CDR1 SEHNR, CDR2 FQNEAQ (reference sequence). With 5 bases removed from V and 2 bases from J, the gap between germline ends came to 9 bases. There are 13 residues in the CDR3. As DNA, the CDR3 is TGTGCCAGCAGCCCGGACACCAACACTGAAGCTTTCTTT. Its protein product is CASSPDTNTEAFF.

J is TRBJ1-2 and V is TRBV28; 8 nucleotides align to TRBD1. V lost 5 bases and J lost 7; bases outside the gene matches: 12. This CDR3 comprises 15 residues. Germline-derived CDR1 and CDR2 are MDHEN and SYDVKM. DNA of the CDR3: TGTGCCAGCAGTCCGCGACAGGGGACTTCGGCTGGCTACACCTTC. This gives the protein CASSPRQGTSAGYTF.

The chain is built from TRBV6-1 and TRBJ2-7; possibly TRBD2 for D (7 bases). In germline, CDR1 is MNHNS, CDR2 SASEGT. The germline V and J ends were trimmed by 0 bases and 3 bases, with 27 bases remaining between them. The CDR3 contains 20 residues. The DNA for the CDR3 is TGTGCCAGCAGTGAAGCTATCGGGTGGGGGGGGGCTGGGGCCTACTACGAGCAGTACTTC. As protein: CASSEAIGWGGAGAYYEQYF.

This clone was observed a few times. This sample includes further DNA sequences coding for the same CDR3. This chain links TRBV4-1 with TRBJ1-5, with TRBD1 as a possible D gene (6 bases). The germline V and J ends were trimmed by 2 bases and 2 bases, with 7 bases remaining between them. There are 14 residues in the CDR3. CDR1 is MGHRA, CDR2 YSYEKL, per germline. The CDR3 sequence: CASSQNRGNQPQHF. The CDR3, as DNA: TGCGCCAGCAGCCAAAACAGGGGCAATCAGCCCCAGCATTTT.

The chain uses TRBV14 and TRBJ2-1; 9 bases are a match to TRBD2. This CDR3 has 16 residues. V lost 5 bases, J lost 0 bases, and 5 bases stayed unmatched. Germline lookup yields CDR1 SGHDN and CDR2 FVKESK. The chain's CDR3 is CASSFQAGGSYNEQFF. The CDR3 DNA follows: TGTGCCAGCAGCTTCCAAGCGGGAGGCTCCTACAATGAGCAGTTCTTC.

This rearrangement joins TRBV28 to TRBJ1-5, with TRBD1 as a possible D gene (5 bases). The CDR3 has 15 amino acids. Looked up from germline, CDR1 is MDHEN and CDR2 is SYDVKM. The germline V and J ends were trimmed by 2 bases and 7 bases, with 15 bases remaining between them. The CDR3 here is CASSLLKNPGQPQHF. The CDR3 DNA reads as TGTGCCAGCAGTTTACTCAAAAATCCAGGGCAGCCCCAGCATTTT.

The J gene is TRBJ1-4, the V gene TRBV5-6; the D gene is possibly TRBD1 (6 bases). The CDR3 has 15 residues. Germline values: CDR1 SGHDT, CDR2 YYEEEE. V was clipped by 4 bases and J by 3 bases, with 13 bases between them. Here the CDR3 reads CASSTTGLSNEKLFF. The DNA of the CDR3 is TGTGCCAGCAGCACAACAGGGTTGTCTAATGAAAAACTGTTTTTT.

The chain combines TRBV2 with TRBJ1-5; D remains ambiguous. The CDR3 sequence is 15 residues long. Trimming left V 4 bases short and J 2 bases short, with 12 bases between. Germline assignment: CDR1 SNHLY and CDR2 FYNNEI. DNA of the CDR3: TGTGCCAGCAGTGCGGGAAAAGGAGGCAATCAGCCCCAGCATTTT. Translation: CASSAGKGGNQPQHF.

This chain links TRBV27 with TRBJ2-1; 9 nucleotides line up with TRBD1. The germline V gene encodes CDR1 MNHEY and CDR2 SMNVEV (reference sequence). The CDR3 is made up of 18 amino acids. V shed 5 bases, J shed 4 bases, and the junction held 15 bases outside the gene matches. CDR3 coding DNA: TGTGCCAGCAGTACATATCTCGAGACCGGGACAGGGTACAATGAGCAGTTCTTC. As protein: CASSTYLETGTGYNEQFF.